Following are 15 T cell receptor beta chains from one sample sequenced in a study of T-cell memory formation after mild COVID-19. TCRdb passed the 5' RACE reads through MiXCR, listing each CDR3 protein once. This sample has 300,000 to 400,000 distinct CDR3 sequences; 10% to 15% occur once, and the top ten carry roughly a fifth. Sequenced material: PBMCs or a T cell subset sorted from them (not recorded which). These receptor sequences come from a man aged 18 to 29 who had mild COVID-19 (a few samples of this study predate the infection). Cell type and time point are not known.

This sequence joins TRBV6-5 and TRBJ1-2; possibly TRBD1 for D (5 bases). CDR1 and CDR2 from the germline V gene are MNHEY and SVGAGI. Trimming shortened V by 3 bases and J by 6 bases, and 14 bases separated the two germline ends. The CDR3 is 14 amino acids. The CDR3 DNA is TGTGCCAGCAGTTATCTGGGGCGGACACATGGCTACACCTTC. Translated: CASSYLGRTHGYTF.

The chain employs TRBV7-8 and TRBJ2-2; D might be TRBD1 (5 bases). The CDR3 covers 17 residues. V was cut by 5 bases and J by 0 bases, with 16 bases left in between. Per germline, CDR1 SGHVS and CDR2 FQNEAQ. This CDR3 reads CASSAPLDRANTGELFF. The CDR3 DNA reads TGTGCCAGCAGCGCTCCTCTCGACAGAGCGAACACCGGGGAGCTGTTTTTT.

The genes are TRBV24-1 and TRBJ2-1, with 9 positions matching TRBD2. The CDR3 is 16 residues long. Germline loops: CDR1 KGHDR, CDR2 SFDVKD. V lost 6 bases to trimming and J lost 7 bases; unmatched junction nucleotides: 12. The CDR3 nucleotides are TGTGCCACCAGTACTGCTCGAGGCGGGGGGGAGAATGAGCAGTTCTTC. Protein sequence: CATSTARGGGENEQFF.

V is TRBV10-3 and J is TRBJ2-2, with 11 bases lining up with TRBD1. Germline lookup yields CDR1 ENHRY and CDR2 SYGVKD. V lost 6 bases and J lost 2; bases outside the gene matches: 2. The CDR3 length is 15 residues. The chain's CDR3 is CAIRRTGGNTGELFF. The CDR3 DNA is TGTGCCATCAGGAGGACAGGGGGCAACACCGGGGAGCTGTTTTTT.

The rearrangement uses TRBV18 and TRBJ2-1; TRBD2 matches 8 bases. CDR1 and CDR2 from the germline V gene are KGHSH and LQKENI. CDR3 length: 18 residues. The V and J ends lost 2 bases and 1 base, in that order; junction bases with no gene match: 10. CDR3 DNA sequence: TGTGCCAGCTCACCAATTACGGCGCGGGGGGATTCCTACAATGAGCAGTTCTTC. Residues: CASSPITARGDSYNEQFF.

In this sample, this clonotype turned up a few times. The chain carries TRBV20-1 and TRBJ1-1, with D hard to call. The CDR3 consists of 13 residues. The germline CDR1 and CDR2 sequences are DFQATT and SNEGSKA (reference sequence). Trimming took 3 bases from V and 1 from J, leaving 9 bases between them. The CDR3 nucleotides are TGCAGTGCTAGTCGGCAGCGGAACACTGAAGCTTTCTTT. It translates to CSASRQRNTEAFF.

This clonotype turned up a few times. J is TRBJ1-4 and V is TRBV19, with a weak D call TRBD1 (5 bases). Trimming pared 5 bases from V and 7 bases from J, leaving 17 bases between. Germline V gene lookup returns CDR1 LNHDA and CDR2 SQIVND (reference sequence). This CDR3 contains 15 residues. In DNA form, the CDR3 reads TGTGCCAGTAGTCTCTCGACAGTGCATGTTGAAAAACTGTTTTTT. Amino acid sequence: CASSLSTVHVEKLFF.

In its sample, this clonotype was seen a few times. The CDR3 loop is CASGDSYNEQFF. CDR3 sequence (DNA): TGTGCCAGTGGGGACAGCTACAATGAGCAGTTCTTC. The rearrangement joins TRBV19 to TRBJ2-1; 7 bases agree with TRBD1. The CDR3 runs 12 residues. The V and J ends lost 8 bases and 3 bases, in that order; junction bases with no gene match: 1. Germline V gives CDR1 LNHDA, CDR2 SQIVND (reference sequence).

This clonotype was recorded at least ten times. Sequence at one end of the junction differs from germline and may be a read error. CDR3 sequence: CASSLDSTDTQYF. CDR3 in DNA: TGTGCCAGCAGCTTGGACAGCACAGATACGCAGTATTTT. The J gene is TRBJ2-3, the V gene TRBV5-1; no firm D call. The CDR3 loop spans 13 amino acids. Looked up from germline, CDR1 is SGHRS and CDR2 is YFSETQ.

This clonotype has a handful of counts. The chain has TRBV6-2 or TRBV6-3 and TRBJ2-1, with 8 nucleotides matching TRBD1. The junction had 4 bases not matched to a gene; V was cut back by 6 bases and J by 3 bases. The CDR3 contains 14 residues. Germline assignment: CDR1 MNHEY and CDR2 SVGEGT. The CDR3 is CASSSDRDYNEQFF. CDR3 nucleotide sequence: TGTGCCAGCAGCTCGGACAGGGACTACAATGAGCAGTTCTTC.

CDR3 sequence reads: CASSSGALTYNEQFF. In DNA, the CDR3 is TGTGCCAGCAGTTCAGGGGCCCTCACCTACAATGAGCAGTTCTTC. This rearrangement joins TRBV12-3 or TRBV12-4 to TRBJ2-1; perhaps TRBD1 as D (6 bases). The CDR3 consists of 15 residues. Deletions cut 4 bases from V and 2 bases from J, with 12 bases between.

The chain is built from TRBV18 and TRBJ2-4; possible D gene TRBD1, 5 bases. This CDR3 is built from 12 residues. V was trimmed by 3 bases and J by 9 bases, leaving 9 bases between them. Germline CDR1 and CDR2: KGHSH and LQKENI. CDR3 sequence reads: CASSPDTGIQYF. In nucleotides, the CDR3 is TGTGCCAGCTCACCCGACACAGGCATTCAGTACTTC. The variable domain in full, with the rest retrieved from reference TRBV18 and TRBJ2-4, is NAGVMQNPRHLVRRRGQEARLRCSPMKGHSHVYWYRQLPEEGLKFMVYLQKENIIDESGMPKERFSAEFPKEGPSILRIQQVVRGDSAAYFCASSPDTGIQYFGAGTRLSVL.

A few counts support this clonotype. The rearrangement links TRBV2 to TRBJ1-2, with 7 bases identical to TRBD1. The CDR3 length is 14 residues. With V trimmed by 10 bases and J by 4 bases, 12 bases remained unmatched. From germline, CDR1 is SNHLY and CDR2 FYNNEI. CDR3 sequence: CATSTGFVSYGYTF. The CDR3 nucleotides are TGTGCCACCTCGACAGGGTTCGTAAGCTATGGCTACACCTTC.

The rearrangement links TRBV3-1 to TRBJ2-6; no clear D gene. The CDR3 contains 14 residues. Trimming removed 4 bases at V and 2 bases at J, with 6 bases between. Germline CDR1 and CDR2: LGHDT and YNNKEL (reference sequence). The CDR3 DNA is TGTGCCAGCAGCCGGGCGGCTGGGGCCAACGTCCTGACTTTC. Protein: CASSRAAGANVLTF.

The CDR3 coding sequence is TGTGCCAGCAGTTACCAGGGGGCGAGTGAGCAGTACGTC. Translated: CASSYQGASEQYV. This rearrangement joins TRBV6-2 or TRBV6-3 to TRBJ2-7; 8 positions agree with TRBD1. Germline trimming cut 2 bases from V and 7 bases from J; bases unmatched to any gene: 4. Per germline, CDR1 MNHEY and CDR2 SVGEGT. The CDR3 covers 13 residues.